The rows below give T cell receptor beta chains drawn from one sample of a study of cytomegalovirus exposure and HLA in healthy donors. The protocol was immunoSEQ multiplex PCR, while the TCRdb copy is restricted to in-frame clones and leaves out a portion. The sample consists of roughly 90,000 clones, around 80% of them appearing once. The sample was PBMCs. These receptors were taken from a man younger than 40 in good health and CMV-seronegative. Each CDR3 is given without its conserved first and last residue. Each record gives: V gene, J gene, CDR3 protein.

>TRBV10-3|TRBJ2-5
AISESKGTEETQY
>TRBV18|TRBJ1-2
ASSPGTGNGYT
>TRBV6-5|TRBJ1-6
ASSSPGSNSPLH
>TRBV13|TRBJ2-1
ASSSQGVGEQF
>TRBV5-1|TRBJ1-1
ASSSGTGVYGTEAF
>TRBV25-1|TRBJ2-1
ASSESSGGASNEQF
>TRBV2|TRBJ1-6
ASSESRGNSPLH
>TRBV6-1|TRBJ1-6
ASEGGPDRNSPLH
>TRBV4-2|TRBJ2-7
ASSPSPAGLAGGEQY
>TRBV30|TRBJ1-6
AWSGKGNPYNSPLH
>TRBV21-1|TRBJ1-1
ASSFPRGGKGFTEAF
>TRBV18|TRBJ2-3
ASSPQRTTDTQY
>TRBV7-2|TRBJ2-5
ASSFYDQETQY
>TRBV19|TRBJ1-1
AARGRVTEAF
>TRBV4-1|TRBJ2-7
ASSQDDWLYEQY
>TRBV29-1|TRBJ2-7
SVGGEGREQY
>TRBV10-3|TRBJ1-5
AIKSEARGGDVNQPQH
>TRBV6-5|TRBJ2-5
ASSLSSGGETQY
>TRBV27|TRBJ1-2
ASSSNRLYGYT
>TRBV30|TRBJ1-3
AWTVGTGVSFGNTIY
>TRBV18|TRBJ1-5
ASSHNRGRDQPQH
>TRBV7-9|TRBJ2-2
ASSTTSGVTGELF
>TRBV27|TRBJ2-1
ASRPVRTSGRHEQF
>TRBV10-2|TRBJ2-6
ASKQGAGANVLT
>TRBV5-4|TRBJ2-3
ASSLVSGREADTQY
>TRBV27|TRBJ2-1
ASSLMLAGGPDEQF
>TRBV14|TRBJ2-5
ASSQRLAGVLQETQY
>TRBV5-5|TRBJ1-2
ASSAETVGTFYGYT
>TRBV30|TRBJ2-7
AWSVSRGSYEQY
>TRBV5-1|TRBJ2-7
ASSLGRGHGYEQY
>TRBV6-4|TRBJ2-5
ASSAIAGGQETQY
>TRBV7-2|TRBJ1-6
ASSMTGPSYNSPLH
>TRBV6-5|TRBJ1-1
ASSYNGGDTEAF
>TRBV19|TRBJ1-5
ASSIYRQDNQPQH
>TRBV30|TRBJ1-1
ASTQGGPEAF
>TRBV9|TRBJ2-7
ASSARATAYEQY
>TRBV11-2|TRBJ2-3
ASSPGTFGVTDTQY
>TRBV28|TRBJ2-4
ARGPRTGGAKNIQY
>TRBV18|TRBJ2-7
ASSPLGGDSYEQY
>TRBV9|TRBJ2-5
ASSVGQGRETQY
>TRBV5-4|TRBJ1-2
ASSANRGYGYT
>TRBV5-1|NA
ASSRDYEQY
>TRBV19|TRBJ1-2
ASSPRDSHGYT
>TRBV7-2|TRBJ1-2
ASSGSGYGYT
>TRBV6-1|TRBJ1-4
ASSELAEGAEKLF
>TRBV20-1|TRBJ2-1
SAREDYEQL
>TRBV9|TRBJ1-4
ASGRGTDTKLF
>TRBV11-2|TRBJ2-5
ASNAGETQY
>TRBV30|TRBJ1-2
AWSAVGAQGGYT
>TRBV5-4|TRBJ1-2
ASSLAGAGGYT
>TRBV25-1|TRBJ2-3
ASSEGARKADTQY
>TRBV5-1|TRBJ2-7
ASSLSGGGILNEQY
>TRBV6-5|TRBJ2-3
ASRLRGTQY
>TRBV7-2|TRBJ1-1
ASSGGTGRLTEAF